This T cell receptor beta chain was identified during a study of cytomegalovirus exposure and HLA in healthy donors. The study ran its PCR with 60 Vbeta and 13 Jbeta primers. Sequencing used immunoSEQ multiplex PCR; TCRdb keeps in-frame clones, though not all of them. The sample yields about 120,000 clones, about three quarters seen once. The V end lost 7 bases, the J end lost 3 bases, and 13 bases lay between the germline ends. CDR1 and CDR2 (germline): SEHNR, FQNEAQ (reference sequence). CDR3 length equals 13 residues. The V call is TRBV7-9, the J call TRBJ2-7; D perhaps matches TRBD2 (5 bases). Sequencing was carried out using PBMCs. The TCR was taken from a woman in her 40s in good health and CMV-seropositive. In DNA, the CDR3 is TGTGCCAGCACCAGAGGGCACAACTACGAGCAGTACTTC. It encodes CASTRGHNYEQYF.